The 3 T cell receptor beta chains below were found in one sample sequenced in a study of T cell responses to AZD1222 COVID-19 vaccine. Repertoires were generated with immunoSEQ multiplex PCR, while TCRdb's copy carries only in-frame clones and drops some. The table records about 170,000 clones, 75% to 95% of them present only once. The sequenced sample was peripheral blood, obtained on day 0 of AZD1222 vaccination. These receptors all come from an adult in good health.

J is TRBJ1-4 and V is TRBV28; D remains ambiguous. Germline values: CDR1 MDHEN, CDR2 SYDVKM. Trimming cost V 2 bases and J 0 bases, with 10 bases left between them. CDR3 length: 16 amino acids. The CDR3 region has the DNA TGTGCCAGCAGTTTACCCCAGGCGGCAACTAATGAAAAACTGTTTTTT. Translated: CASSLPQAATNEKLFF.

The chain joins TRBV30 to TRBJ1-5; TRBD1 might be the D (5 bases). The CDR3 covers 12 residues. The V gene's germline CDR1 is GTSNPN and CDR2 SVGIG (reference sequence). In DNA, the CDR3 is TGTGCGGGTGGGGGTAGCAATCAGCCCCAGCATTTT. It codes for CAGGGSNQPQHF.

The V call is TRBV6-5, the J call TRBJ2-3; D unclear. The length of the CDR3 is 12 residues. Trimming took 4 bases from V and 6 from J, leaving 8 bases between them. Germline V lookup: CDR1 MNHEY, CDR2 SVGAGI. This CDR3 reads CASSSMVDTQYF. In DNA, the CDR3 is TGTGCCAGCAGTTCGATGGTGGATACGCAGTATTTT.